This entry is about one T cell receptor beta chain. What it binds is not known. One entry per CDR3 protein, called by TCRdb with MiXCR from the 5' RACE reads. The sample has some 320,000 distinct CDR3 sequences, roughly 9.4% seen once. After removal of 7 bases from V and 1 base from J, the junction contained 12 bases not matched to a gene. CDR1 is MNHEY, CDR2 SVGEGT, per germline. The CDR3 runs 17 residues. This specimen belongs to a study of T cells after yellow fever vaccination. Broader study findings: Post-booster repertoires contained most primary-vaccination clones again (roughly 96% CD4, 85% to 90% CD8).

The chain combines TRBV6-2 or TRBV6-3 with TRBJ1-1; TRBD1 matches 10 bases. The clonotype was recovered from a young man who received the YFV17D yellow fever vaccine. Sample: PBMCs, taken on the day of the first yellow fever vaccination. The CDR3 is CASTPDRGLSRNTEAFF. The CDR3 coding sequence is TGTGCCAGCACCCCAGACAGGGGGCTCTCAAGGAACACTGAAGCTTTCTTT.